This TCR beta chain is from a study of regulatory T cells in long-lasting Graves disease. With iRepertoire HTBI primers and Arm-PCR of CDR3 regions, TCR beta libraries were built. TCRdb reprocessed the multiplex PCR reads with MiXCR, giving one entry per CDR3 protein. The sample contains 350,000 to 450,000 distinct CDR3 sequences, 20% to 25% of which appear only once. Time point reported: persistent/refractory GD, antithyroid drugs over 5 years with positive TRAb. PBMC-extracted RNA yielded the TCR library. CDR1 is MDHEN, CDR2 SYDVKM, per germline. V lost 4 bases and J lost 2; bases outside the gene matches: 5. The CDR3 length is 16 residues. This clonotype has a count of ten or more.

This receptor was obtained from a woman aged 40 to 49 with Graves disease. The chain has TRBV28 and TRBJ2-7; 13 nucleotides line up with TRBD2. Sequencing was performed on peripheral blood mononuclear cells (PBMCs), taken when the disease was refractory, from a patient treated with antithyroid drugs. CDR3 residues: CASSSRTSGSPYEQYF. CDR3 coding DNA: TGTGCCAGCAGTTCCCGGACTAGCGGGAGTCCCTACGAGCAGTACTTC. Full variable domain (missing parts from reference TRBV28 and TRBJ2-7): DVKVTQSSRYLVKRTGEKVFLECVQDMDHENMFWYRQDPGLGLRLIYFSYDVKMKEKGDIPEGYSVSREKKERFSLILESASTNQTSMYLCASSSRTSGSPYEQYFGPGTRLTVT.